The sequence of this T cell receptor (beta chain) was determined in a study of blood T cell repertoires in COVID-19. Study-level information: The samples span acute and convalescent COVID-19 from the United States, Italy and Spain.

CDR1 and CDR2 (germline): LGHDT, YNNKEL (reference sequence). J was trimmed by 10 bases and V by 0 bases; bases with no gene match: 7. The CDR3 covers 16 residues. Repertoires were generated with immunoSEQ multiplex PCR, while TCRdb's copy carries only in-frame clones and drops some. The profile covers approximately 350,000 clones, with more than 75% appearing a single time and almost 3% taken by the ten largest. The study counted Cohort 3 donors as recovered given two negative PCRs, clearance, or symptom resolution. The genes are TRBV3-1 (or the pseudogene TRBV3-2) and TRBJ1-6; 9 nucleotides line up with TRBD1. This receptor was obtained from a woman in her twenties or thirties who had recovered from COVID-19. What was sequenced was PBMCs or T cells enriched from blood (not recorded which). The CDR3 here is CASSQDPRQGVSPLHF. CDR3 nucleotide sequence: TGTGCCAGCAGCCAAGATCCGAGACAGGGGGTATCACCCCTCCACTTT.